Presented here are 9 T cell receptor beta chains from one specimen sequenced in a study of CD8 T cells in Susac syndrome. Random-hexamer reverse transcription was applied to 0.5 to 1 ug RNA. TCRdb passed the immunoSEQ multiplex PCR reads through MiXCR, listing each CDR3 protein once. The data hold some 300,000 distinct CDR3 sequences, with roughly 90% observed a single time. The source material was CD8+ T cells from PBMCs. All receptors come from a human donor with multiple sclerosis.

The chain employs TRBV6-1 and TRBJ2-3; D gene unclear. Trimming left V 6 bases short and J 1 base short, with 17 bases between. The CDR3 consists of 16 residues. Germline loops: CDR1 MNHNS, CDR2 SASEGT. The DNA for the CDR3 is TGTGCCAGCAGCCGGTGGGTAGTACGCGGCACAGATACGCAGTATTTT. Translated: CASSRWVVRGTDTQYF.

The V call is TRBV7-8, the J call TRBJ2-7, with D perhaps matching TRBD1 or TRBD2 (7 bases each). The V end was cut by 0 bases, the J end by 5 bases, with 14 bases between. CDR1 is SGHVS, CDR2 FQNEAQ, per germline. This CDR3 region has 15 residues. CDR3 region: CASSLAEGGGHEQYF. CDR3 nucleotides: TGTGCCAGCAGCTTAGCTGAGGGAGGGGGCCACGAGCAGTACTTC.

The CDR3 loop reads CASSYDGGDSNQPQHF. The CDR3 DNA follows: TGTGCCAGCAGTTACGATGGGGGAGATAGCAATCAGCCCCAGCATTTT. This sequence joins TRBV6-2 or TRBV6-3 and TRBJ1-5, with D tentatively TRBD1 (5 bases). The CDR3 has 16 amino acids. V was trimmed by 2 bases and J by 0 bases, leaving 11 bases between them. In germline, CDR1 is MNHEY, CDR2 SVGEGT.

The chain recombines TRBV27 with TRBJ1-4, with 8 bases that match TRBD1. The CDR3 is made up of 16 amino acids. J lost 4 bases, V lost 5 bases, and 9 bases had no gene match. From germline, CDR1 is MNHEY and CDR2 SMNVEV (reference sequence). Written as DNA, the CDR3 is TGTGCCAGCAGTCGCCTGTTGACAGGGGATAATGAAAAACTGTTTTTT. Protein sequence: CASSRLLTGDNEKLFF.

The rearrangement links TRBV12-3 or TRBV12-4 to TRBJ2-4; no firm D call. V lost 3 bases and J 8 bases, leaving 11 bases between the germline ends. The CDR3 spans 13 residues. In nucleotides, the CDR3 is TGTGCCAGCAGTTTCCCGGGCTCCGACATTCAGTACTTC. Translating gives CASSFPGSDIQYF.

The chain couples TRBV9 to TRBJ2-7; 9 bases line up with TRBD1. CDR1 is SGDLS, CDR2 YYNGEE, per germline. V shed 0 bases, J shed 3 bases, and the junction held 4 bases outside the gene matches. The CDR3 is made up of 15 amino acids. CDR3 residues: CASSVGTGGYYEQYF. CDR3 coding DNA: TGTGCCAGCAGCGTAGGAACAGGGGGCTACTACGAGCAGTACTTC.

The rearrangement links TRBV29-1 to TRBJ2-5; 10 nucleotides line up with TRBD2. The V gene's germline CDR1 is SQVTM and CDR2 ANQGSEA. V lost 6 bases, J lost 7 bases, and 11 bases stayed unmatched. The CDR3 has 14 residues. CDR3 residues: CSVMERGGSGTQYF. CDR3 coding DNA: TGCAGCGTCATGGAGCGGGGGGGATCTGGGACCCAGTACTTC.

In its sample, this clonotype was seen once. The CDR3: CASSVQVYQPQHF. The CDR3 nucleotides read TGTGCCAGCAGTGTACAGGTTTATCAGCCCCAGCATTTT. The chain carries TRBV28 and TRBJ1-5; D possibly corresponds to TRBD1 (5 bases). Trimming cost V 5 bases and J 5 bases, with 10 bases left between them. This CDR3 spans 13 amino acids. Germline V gives CDR1 MDHEN, CDR2 SYDVKM.

Only one count was recorded for this clonotype. This chain joins TRBV19 and TRBJ2-7, with D possibly being TRBD1 or TRBD2 (5 bases each). The CDR3 is 14 residues long. Germline lookup yields CDR1 LNHDA and CDR2 SQIVND (reference sequence). Trimming removed 5 bases at V and 2 bases at J, with 13 bases between. The CDR3 protein is CASSWGIQAYEQYF. CDR3 in DNA: TGTGCCAGTAGTTGGGGGATCCAGGCCTACGAGCAGTACTTC. The full variable domain, in which reference TRBV19 and TRBJ2-7 provide the parts outside the CDR3, is DGGITQSPKYLFRKEGQNVTLSCEQNLNHDAMYWYRQDPGQGLRLIYYSQIVNDFQKGDIAEGYSVSREKKESFPLTVTSAQKNPTAFYLCASSWGIQAYEQYFGPGTRLTVT.